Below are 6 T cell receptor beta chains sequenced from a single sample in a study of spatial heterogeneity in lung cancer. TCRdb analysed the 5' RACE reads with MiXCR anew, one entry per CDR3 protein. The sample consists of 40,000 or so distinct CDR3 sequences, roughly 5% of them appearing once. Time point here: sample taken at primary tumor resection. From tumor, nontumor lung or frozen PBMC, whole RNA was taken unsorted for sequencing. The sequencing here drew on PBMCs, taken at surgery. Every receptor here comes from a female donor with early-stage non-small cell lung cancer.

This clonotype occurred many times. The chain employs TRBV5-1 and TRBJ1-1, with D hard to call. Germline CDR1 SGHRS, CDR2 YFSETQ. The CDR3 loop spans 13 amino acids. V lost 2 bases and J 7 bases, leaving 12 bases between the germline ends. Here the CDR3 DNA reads TGCGCCAGCAGCTTCAGCCCTGACCTTGAAGCTTTCTTT. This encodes CASSFSPDLEAFF.

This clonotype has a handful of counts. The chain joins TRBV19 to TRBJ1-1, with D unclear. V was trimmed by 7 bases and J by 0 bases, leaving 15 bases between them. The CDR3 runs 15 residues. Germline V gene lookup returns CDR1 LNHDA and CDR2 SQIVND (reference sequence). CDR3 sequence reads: CASTIGQHMNTEAFF. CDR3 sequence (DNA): TGTGCCAGTACCATCGGGCAGCACATGAACACTGAAGCTTTCTTT.

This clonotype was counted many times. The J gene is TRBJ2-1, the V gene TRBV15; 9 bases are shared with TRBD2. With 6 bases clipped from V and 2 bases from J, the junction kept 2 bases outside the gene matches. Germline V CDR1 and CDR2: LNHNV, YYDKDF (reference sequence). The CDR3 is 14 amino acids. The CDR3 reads CATRGGGAYNEQFF. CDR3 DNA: TGTGCCACCAGGGGCGGGGGGGCCTACAATGAGCAGTTCTTC.

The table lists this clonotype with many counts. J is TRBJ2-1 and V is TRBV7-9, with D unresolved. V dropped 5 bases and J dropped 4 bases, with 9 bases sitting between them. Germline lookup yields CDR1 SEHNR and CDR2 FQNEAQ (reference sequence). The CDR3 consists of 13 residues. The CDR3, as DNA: TGTGCCAGCAGCCGAAACAGTTACAATGAGCAGTTCTTC. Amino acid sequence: CASSRNSYNEQFF.

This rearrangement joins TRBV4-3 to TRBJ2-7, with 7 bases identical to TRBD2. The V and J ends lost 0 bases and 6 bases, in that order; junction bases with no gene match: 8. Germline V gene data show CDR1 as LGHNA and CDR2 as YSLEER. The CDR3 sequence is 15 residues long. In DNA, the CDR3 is TGCGCCAGCAGCCAAGACCTACTAGCGAGTGGCGAGCAGTACTTC. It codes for CASSQDLLASGEQYF.

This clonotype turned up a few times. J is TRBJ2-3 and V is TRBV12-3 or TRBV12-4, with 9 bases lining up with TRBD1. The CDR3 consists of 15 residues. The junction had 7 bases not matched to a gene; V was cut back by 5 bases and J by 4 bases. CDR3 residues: CASSPGQGEADTQYF. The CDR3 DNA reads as TGTGCCAGCAGTCCGGGACAGGGTGAGGCAGATACGCAGTATTTT.